This T cell receptor (beta chain) was documented in a study of T cells after somatic rescue of genetic block. The junction had 9 bases not matched to a gene; V was cut back by 3 bases and J by 1 base. The CDR3 loop spans 18 amino acids. Germline V gives CDR1 MGHRA, CDR2 YSYEKL. The table came from immunoSEQ multiplex PCR; TCRdb's copy has only in-frame clones and leaves some out. Of 9,500 to 10,000 clones listed, just under 75% are singletons. The J gene is TRBJ2-2, the V gene TRBV4-1, with 9 bases matching TRBD1. Material: peripheral blood mononuclear cells (PBMCs). This clonotype was sampled from a boy aged 5-17 years. CDR3 loop: CASSHIPRGQGNTGELFF. The DNA of the CDR3 is TGCGCCAGCAGCCATATCCCTAGGGGACAGGGGAACACCGGGGAGCTGTTTTTT.